These 27 T cell receptor beta chains came from one sample sequenced in a study of cytomegalovirus exposure and HLA in healthy donors. Vbeta (60) and Jbeta (13) primers were used in the PCR. Assay used: immunoSEQ multiplex PCR; TCRdb lists only in-frame clones, some missing. The sample lists 100,000 to 150,000 clones, approximately 80% occurring once. Sequencing used PBMCs. All receptors derive from a woman aged 55-70 years in good health and CMV-seronegative.

This chain links TRBV7-8 with TRBJ1-4; D is perhaps TRBD1 (5 bases). The CDR3 is made up of 16 amino acids. The germline V gene encodes CDR1 SGHVS and CDR2 FQNEAQ. V lost 1 base, J lost 4 bases, and 13 bases lay in between. CDR3 residues: CASSLGRGIINEKLFF. The CDR3, as DNA: TGTGCCAGCAGCTTAGGGCGGGGCATAATTAATGAAAAACTGTTTTTT.

V and J are TRBV28 and TRBJ1-2; 8 bases are a match to TRBD1. V was clipped by 4 bases and J by 2 bases; unmatched bases: 6. This CDR3 is built from 15 residues. CDR1 is MDHEN, CDR2 SYDVKM, per germline. As DNA, the CDR3 is TGTGCCAGCAGTTACCTGACAGGGGCCAACTATGGCTACACCTTC. This encodes CASSYLTGANYGYTF.

The genes are TRBV7-3 and TRBJ2-2, with 7 bases matching TRBD1. The CDR3 covers 15 residues. The V and J ends lost 3 bases and 7 bases, in that order; junction bases with no gene match: 8. The germline V gene has CDR1 SGHTA and CDR2 FQGTGA. CDR3 in amino acids: CASSFGTANSGELFF. The DNA of the CDR3 is TGTGCCAGCAGCTTCGGGACAGCTAATAGCGGGGAGCTGTTTTTT.

With regard to this clone: The identical CDR3 is also encoded by other nucleotide sequences in the sample. The chain uses TRBV29-1 and TRBJ2-7; 11 positions match TRBD1. With 3 bases clipped from V and 7 bases from J, the junction kept 2 bases outside the gene matches. CDR3 size: 12 residues. Germline values: CDR1 SQVTM, CDR2 ANQGSEA. The CDR3 DNA is TGCAGCGTTGAGGACAGGGGGCATGAGCAGTACTTC. It encodes CSVEDRGHEQYF.

The chain uses TRBV19 and TRBJ2-7; TRBD2 matches 9 bases. J lost 2 bases, V lost 9 bases, and 5 bases had no gene match. The CDR3 covers 13 residues. From germline, CDR1 is LNHDA and CDR2 SQIVND (reference sequence). Here the CDR3 reads CASAAGGPYEQYF. CDR3 nucleotides: TGTGCCAGCGCAGCGGGGGGCCCCTACGAGCAGTACTTC.

This chain joins TRBV29-1 and TRBJ2-2, with D possibly being TRBD1 (6 bases). V was shortened by 4 bases and J by 4 bases, with 16 bases between the two germline ends. This CDR3 has 15 amino acids. The V gene's germline CDR1 is SQVTM and CDR2 ANQGSEA. DNA for the CDR3: TGCAGCGTTGCTTGGCCTGGGGGCCTCACCGGGGAGCTGTTTTTT. Encoded protein: CSVAWPGGLTGELFF.

This chain connects TRBV2 to TRBJ2-2; 7 bases align to TRBD2. The CDR3 runs 14 residues. With 9 bases clipped from V and 5 bases from J, the junction kept 9 bases outside the gene matches. The germline CDR1 and CDR2 sequences are SNHLY and FYNNEI. The CDR3 nucleotides are TGTGCCAGGGGGGTCCCCGGGGGGACCGGGGAGCTGTTTTTT. Amino acids: CARGVPGGTGELFF.

The sample holds a few counts of this clone. The J gene is TRBJ2-7, the V gene TRBV10-1; D remains unclear. Between the trimmed V and J ends, which lost 0 bases and 0 bases, there was a span of 6 bases. The germline CDR1 and CDR2 sequences are WNHNN and SYGVQD (reference sequence). This CDR3 contains 14 residues. CDR3 loop: CASSESSVSYEQYF. The CDR3 DNA reads TGCGCCAGCAGTGAGTCATCAGTCTCCTACGAGCAGTACTTC.

This clone was seen a handful of times. The chain couples TRBV6-5 to TRBJ1-5; 7 bases map to TRBD1. J was trimmed by 9 bases and V by 6 bases; bases with no gene match: 8. Germline V gene lookup returns CDR1 MNHEY and CDR2 SVGAGI. This CDR3 is built from 13 residues. DNA for the CDR3: TGTGCCAGCAGACAGGCTACAGGGGCGCCCCAGCATTTT. It codes for CASRQATGAPQHF.

CDR3: CASSPGQEEKLFF. The CDR3 region has the DNA TGTGCCAGCTCACCCGGACAAGAGGAAAAACTGTTTTTT. V gene TRBV18 combines with J gene TRBJ1-4, with a weak D call TRBD1 (5 bases). The CDR3 runs 13 residues. Germline V lookup: CDR1 KGHSH, CDR2 LQKENI. V gave up 3 bases and J gave up 8 bases, with 10 bases separating them.

The CDR3 nucleotides are TGCGCCAGCAGCCAAGAAGGGCAGGGCAGGGGCCGCCCCTACGAGCAGTACTTC. It codes for CASSQEGQGRGRPYEQYF. The rearrangement joins TRBV4-1 to TRBJ2-7; D possibly corresponds to TRBD1 (6 bases). CDR3 size: 18 residues. Trimming removed 0 bases from V and 2 bases from J, with 20 bases in between. Germline CDR1 and CDR2: MGHRA and YSYEKL.

The chain carries TRBV9 and TRBJ2-7; tentatively, D is TRBD1 (6 bases). Germline CDR1 reads SGDLS; CDR2 reads YYNGEE. CDR3 size: 15 residues. Trimming pared 4 bases from V and 5 bases from J, leaving 19 bases between. This chain's CDR3 is CASSPRQASVDEQYF. As DNA, the CDR3 is TGTGCCAGCAGCCCCCGACAGGCCTCCGTCGACGAGCAGTACTTC.

The chain uses TRBV5-1 and TRBJ1-4; weak D call: TRBD1 (5 bases). Deletions cut 1 base from V and 8 bases from J, with 15 bases between. Germline CDR1 and CDR2: SGHRS and YFSETQ. This CDR3 region has 15 residues. The CDR3 nucleotides read TGCGCCAGCAGCTTGAAGGGGCAAATGGGGGAAAAACTGTTTTTT. Translation: CASSLKGQMGEKLFF.

The chain joins TRBV5-5 to TRBJ1-2; a possible D gene is TRBD1 (5 bases). V was cut by 6 bases and J by 1 base, with 16 bases left in between. There are 15 residues in the CDR3. The germline V gene has CDR1 SGHKS and CDR2 YYEKEE (reference sequence). The CDR3 bases are TGTGCCAGCAACCGCGGGACGGAAGATAACTATGGCTACACCTTC. Amino acid sequence: CASNRGTEDNYGYTF.

This chain joins TRBV12-5 and TRBJ2-5, with 8 bases that match TRBD2. This CDR3 spans 15 amino acids. Losses at the gene ends were 1 base for V and 5 bases for J; bases not matched to a gene: 6. Germline V gives CDR1 LGHNT, CDR2 FRNRAP. As DNA, the CDR3 is TGTGCTAGTGGTTTGGAGGGACTAGTCGGGGAGACCCAGTACTTC. It yields the protein CASGLEGLVGETQYF.

CDR3 residues: CASSQGQGAGNSYEQYF. CDR3 nucleotides: TGCGCCAGCAGCCAGGGACAGGGGGCAGGCAACTCCTACGAGCAGTACTTC. The V gene is TRBV4-1, the J gene TRBJ2-7; 12 nucleotides agree with TRBD1. The CDR3 has 17 residues. Trimming cost V 3 bases and J 0 bases; bases outside gene matches: 6. Germline lookup yields CDR1 MGHRA and CDR2 YSYEKL.

The rearrangement links TRBV20-1 to TRBJ1-1; weak D call: TRBD1 (5 bases). The CDR3 consists of 11 residues. CDR1 is DFQATT and CDR2 is SNEGSKA in the germline V gene (reference sequence). Trimming removed 6 bases from V and 4 bases from J, with 9 bases in between. This chain's CDR3 is CSARTSTEAFF. CDR3 DNA sequence: TGCAGTGCCCGGACAAGCACTGAAGCTTTCTTT.

V gene TRBV7-9 combines with J gene TRBJ1-1; 10 nucleotides line up with TRBD1. With 1 base clipped from V and 2 bases from J, the junction kept 13 bases outside the gene matches. CDR1 and CDR2 from the germline V gene are SEHNR and FQNEAQ (reference sequence). The CDR3 length is 19 residues. The CDR3 region is CASSLGTGGGPLGNTEAFF. For the CDR3, the DNA is TGTGCCAGCAGCTTAGGGACAGGGGGAGGGCCGTTAGGAAACACTGAAGCTTTCTTT.

The V call is TRBV7-6, the J call TRBJ1-2; a weak D match, TRBD1 (6 bases). Deletions cut 5 bases from V and 4 bases from J, with 11 bases between. The CDR3 has 13 amino acids. Germline lookup yields CDR1 SGHVS and CDR2 FNYEAQ. The DNA for the CDR3 is TGTGCCAGCAGCCCCGGACAGACCTATGGCTACACCTTC. Its protein is CASSPGQTYGYTF.

The genes are TRBV30 and TRBJ2-5; the match to TRBD2 covers 7 bases. The J call may be incorrect, as the DNA end agrees better with TRBJ2-7. Germline V gives CDR1 GTSNPN, CDR2 SVGIG (reference sequence). The CDR3 runs 17 residues. CDR3 amino acids: CAWSARVGSGPAYEQYF. The CDR3 DNA reads TGTGCCTGGAGCGCTCGAGTGGGTAGCGGGCCTGCCTACGAGCAGTACTTC.

This sequence joins TRBV30 and TRBJ1-6; D is perhaps TRBD1 (6 bases). CDR1 GTSNPN and CDR2 SVGIG come from the germline V gene (reference sequence). This CDR3 region has 18 residues. Trimming stripped 0 bases from V and 1 base from J, with 16 bases between. DNA of the CDR3: TGTGCCTGGAGTGTAGGGGCTCAGGGGTGGTCCTATAATTCACCCCTCCACTTT. Amino acid sequence: CAWSVGAQGWSYNSPLHF.

The sample holds a few counts of this clone. The chain carries TRBV6-4 and TRBJ2-1; tentatively, D is TRBD2 (6 bases). Trimming stripped 4 bases from V and 5 bases from J, with 15 bases between. The CDR3 has 15 residues. CDR1 MRHNA and CDR2 SNTAGT come from the germline V gene. CDR3 region: CASSVRTKRDNEQFF. CDR3 DNA: TGTGCCAGCAGTGTTCGGACTAAGCGAGACAATGAGCAGTTCTTC.

The chain is built from TRBV6-1 and TRBJ1-2; 8 nucleotides match TRBD1. The CDR3 sequence is 15 residues long. The V gene end was trimmed by 2 bases and the J gene end by 5 bases; junction bases not matched to a gene: 7. Germline CDR1 reads MNHNS; CDR2 reads SASEGT. CDR3 in amino acids: CASSEPPGTGYGYTF. The CDR3 DNA is TGTGCCAGCAGTGAACCTCCCGGGACAGGTTATGGCTACACCTTC.

The gene calls are TRBV19 and TRBJ1-5, with TRBD1 matching 9 bases. The CDR3 is made up of 15 amino acids. Germline values: CDR1 LNHDA, CDR2 SQIVND (reference sequence). V dropped 7 bases and J dropped 4; count of bases not matched to a gene: 8. CDR3: CASTVDRGRNQPQHF. The CDR3 DNA reads TGTGCCAGTACCGTGGACAGGGGCCGGAATCAGCCCCAGCATTTT.

The chain joins TRBV28 to TRBJ1-4; TRBD1 might be the D (6 bases). This CDR3 has 12 residues. Germline-derived CDR1 and CDR2 are MDHEN and SYDVKM. V dropped 6 bases and J dropped 6 bases, with 8 bases sitting between them. CDR3 sequence: CASRQGYEKLFF. CDR3 DNA sequence: TGTGCCAGCAGACAGGGCTATGAAAAACTGTTTTTT.

The chain combines TRBV6-5 with TRBJ2-7; 8 bases are shared with TRBD1. Germline CDR1 reads MNHEY; CDR2 reads SVGAGI. V lost 9 bases to trimming and J lost 2 bases; unmatched junction nucleotides: 6. The CDR3 has 13 amino acids. Here the CDR3 reads CASRTGYTYEQYF. CDR3 DNA: TGTGCCAGTAGGACAGGGTATACCTACGAGCAGTACTTC.

Regarding this clone: Compared with germline, one end of the junction differs, possibly owing to a read error. V usage is TRBV28 and J usage is TRBJ2-7; tentatively, D is TRBD1 (6 bases). Per the germline V gene, CDR1 is MDHEN and CDR2 is SYDVKM. The CDR3 is made up of 14 amino acids. CDR3 nucleotide sequence: TGTGCCACCAGTGACGACAGGCGAACCTACGAGCAGTACTTC. Protein sequence: CATSDDRRTYEQYF.